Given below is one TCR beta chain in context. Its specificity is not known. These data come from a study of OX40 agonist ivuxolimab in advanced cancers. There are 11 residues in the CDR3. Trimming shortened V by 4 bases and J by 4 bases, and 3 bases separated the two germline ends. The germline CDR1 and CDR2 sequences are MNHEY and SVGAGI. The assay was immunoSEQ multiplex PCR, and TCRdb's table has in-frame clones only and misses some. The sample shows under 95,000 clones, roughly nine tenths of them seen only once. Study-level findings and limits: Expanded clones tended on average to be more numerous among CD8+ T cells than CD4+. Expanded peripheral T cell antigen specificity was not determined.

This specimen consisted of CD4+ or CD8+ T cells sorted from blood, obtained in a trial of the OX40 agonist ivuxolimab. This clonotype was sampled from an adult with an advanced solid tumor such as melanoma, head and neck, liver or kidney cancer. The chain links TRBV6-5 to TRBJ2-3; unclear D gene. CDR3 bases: TGTGCCAGCAGTTTACCAGATACGCAGTATTTT. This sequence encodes CASSLPDTQYF.